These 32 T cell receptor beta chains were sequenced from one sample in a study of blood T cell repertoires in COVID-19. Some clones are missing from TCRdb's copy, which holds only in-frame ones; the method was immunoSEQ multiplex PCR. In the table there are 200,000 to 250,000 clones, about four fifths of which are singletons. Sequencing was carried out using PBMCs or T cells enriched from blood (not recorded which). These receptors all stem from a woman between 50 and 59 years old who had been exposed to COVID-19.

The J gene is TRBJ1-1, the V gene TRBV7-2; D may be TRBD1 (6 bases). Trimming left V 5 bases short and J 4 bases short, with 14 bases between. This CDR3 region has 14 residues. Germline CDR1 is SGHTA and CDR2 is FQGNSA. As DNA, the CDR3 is TGTGCCAGCAGCGATTTAGGGGGTTTCACTGAAGCTTTCTTT. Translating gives CASSDLGGFTEAFF.

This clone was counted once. Here the CDR3 reads CASSLEPGDGTDTQYF. CDR3 in DNA: TGCGCCAGCAGCTTGGAGCCGGGGGACGGCACAGATACGCAGTATTTT. The chain links TRBV5-1 to TRBJ2-3; possibly TRBD2 for D (6 bases). The germline V gene encodes CDR1 SGHRS and CDR2 YFSETQ. Between the trimmed V and J ends, which lost 0 bases and 1 base, there was a span of 12 bases. This CDR3 spans 16 amino acids.

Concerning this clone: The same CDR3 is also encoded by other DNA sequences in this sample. The chain's CDR3 is CASSLGTGGGYGYTF. DNA of the CDR3: TGTGCCAGCAGCTTAGGGACAGGGGGGGGATATGGCTACACCTTC. The chain is built from TRBV7-2 and TRBJ1-2, with 10 bases fitting TRBD1. The CDR3 extends over 15 amino acids. V gave up 1 base and J gave up 5 bases; unmatched junction bases: 4. Germline loops: CDR1 SGHTA, CDR2 FQGNSA.

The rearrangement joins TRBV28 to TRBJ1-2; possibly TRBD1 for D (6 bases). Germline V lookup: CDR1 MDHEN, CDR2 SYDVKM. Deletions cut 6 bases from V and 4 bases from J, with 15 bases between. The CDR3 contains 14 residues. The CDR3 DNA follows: TGTGCCAGCAGCACCGGGTGGGGGCTCTATGGCTACACCTTC. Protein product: CASSTGWGLYGYTF.

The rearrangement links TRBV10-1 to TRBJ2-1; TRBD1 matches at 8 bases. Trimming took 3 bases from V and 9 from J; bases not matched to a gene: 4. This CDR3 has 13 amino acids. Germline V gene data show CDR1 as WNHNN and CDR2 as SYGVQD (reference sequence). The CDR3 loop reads CASSDQGAREQFF. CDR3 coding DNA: TGCGCCAGCAGTGACCAGGGGGCGCGTGAGCAGTTCTTC.

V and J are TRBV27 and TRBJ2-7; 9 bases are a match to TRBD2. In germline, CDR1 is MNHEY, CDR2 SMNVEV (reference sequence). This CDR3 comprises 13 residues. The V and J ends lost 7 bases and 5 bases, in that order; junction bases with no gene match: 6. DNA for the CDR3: TGTGCCAGCACGGGCGGGGGGGCCGACGAGCAGTACTTC. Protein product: CASTGGGADEQYF.

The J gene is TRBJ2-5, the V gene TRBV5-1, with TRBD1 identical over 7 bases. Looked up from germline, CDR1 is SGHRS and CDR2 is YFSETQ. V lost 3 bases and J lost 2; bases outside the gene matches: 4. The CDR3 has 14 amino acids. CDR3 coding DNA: TGCGCCAGCAGCTCGGGACAGCCACAAGAGACCCAGTACTTC. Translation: CASSSGQPQETQYF. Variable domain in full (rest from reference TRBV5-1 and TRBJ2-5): KAGVTQTPRYLIKTRGQQVTLSCSPISGHRSVSWYQQTPGQGLQFLFEYFSETQRNKGNFPGRFSGRQFSNSRSEMNVSTLELGDSALYLCASSSGQPQETQYFGPGTRLLVL.

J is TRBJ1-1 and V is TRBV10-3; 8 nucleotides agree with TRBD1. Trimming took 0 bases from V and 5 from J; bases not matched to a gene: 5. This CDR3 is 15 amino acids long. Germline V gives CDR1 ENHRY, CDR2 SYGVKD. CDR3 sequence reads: CAISESQGAGTEAFF. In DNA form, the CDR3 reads TGTGCCATCAGTGAGTCTCAGGGGGCAGGAACTGAAGCTTTCTTT.

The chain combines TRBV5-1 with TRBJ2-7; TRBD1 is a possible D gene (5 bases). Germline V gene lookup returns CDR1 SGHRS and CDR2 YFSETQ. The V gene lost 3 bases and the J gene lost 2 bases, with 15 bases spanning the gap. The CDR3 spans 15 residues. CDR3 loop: CASSSDTTVAYEQYF. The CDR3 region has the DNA TGCGCCAGCAGCTCGGACACAACGGTTGCCTACGAGCAGTACTTC.

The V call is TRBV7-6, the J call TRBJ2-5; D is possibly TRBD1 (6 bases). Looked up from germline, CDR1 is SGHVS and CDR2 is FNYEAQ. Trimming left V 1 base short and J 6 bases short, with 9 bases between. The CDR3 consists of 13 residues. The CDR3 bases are TGTGCCAGCAGCTTAGGGGACACGAAGACCCAGTACTTC. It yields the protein CASSLGDTKTQYF.

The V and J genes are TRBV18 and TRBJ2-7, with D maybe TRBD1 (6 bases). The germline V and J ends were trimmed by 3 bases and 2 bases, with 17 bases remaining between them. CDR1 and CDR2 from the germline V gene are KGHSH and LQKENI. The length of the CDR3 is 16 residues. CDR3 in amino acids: CASSPLGTGSPYEQYF. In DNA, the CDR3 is TGTGCCAGCTCACCTCTGGGTACAGGGAGCCCCTACGAGCAGTACTTC.

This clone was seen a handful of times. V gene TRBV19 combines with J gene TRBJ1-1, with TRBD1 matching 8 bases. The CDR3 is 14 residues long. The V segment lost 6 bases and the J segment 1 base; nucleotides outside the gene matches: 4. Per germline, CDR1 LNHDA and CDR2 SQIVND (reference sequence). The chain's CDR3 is CASSHGQGNTEAFF. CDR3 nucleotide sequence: TGTGCCAGTAGCCACGGACAGGGGAACACTGAAGCTTTCTTT.

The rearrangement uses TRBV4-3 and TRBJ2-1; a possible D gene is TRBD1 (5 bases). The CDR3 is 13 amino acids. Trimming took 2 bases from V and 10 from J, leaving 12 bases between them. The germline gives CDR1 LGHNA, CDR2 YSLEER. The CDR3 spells CASSQPGWGEQFF. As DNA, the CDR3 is TGCGCCAGCAGCCAACCAGGGTGGGGAGAGCAGTTCTTC.

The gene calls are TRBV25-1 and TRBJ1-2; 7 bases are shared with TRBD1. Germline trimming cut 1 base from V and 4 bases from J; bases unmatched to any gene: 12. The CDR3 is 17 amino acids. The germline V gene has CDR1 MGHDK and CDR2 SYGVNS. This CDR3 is CASSESPMTGSLYGYTF. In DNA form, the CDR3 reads TGTGCCAGCAGTGAATCCCCCATGACAGGGAGCCTCTATGGCTACACCTTC.

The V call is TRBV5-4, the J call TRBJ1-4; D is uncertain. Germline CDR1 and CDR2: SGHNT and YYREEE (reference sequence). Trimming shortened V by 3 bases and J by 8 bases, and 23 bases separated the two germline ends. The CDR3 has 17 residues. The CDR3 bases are TGTGCCAGCAGCTCCCCCGGGGAGGCGCCCGGGGAGGAAAAACTGTTTTTT. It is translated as CASSSPGEAPGEEKLFF.

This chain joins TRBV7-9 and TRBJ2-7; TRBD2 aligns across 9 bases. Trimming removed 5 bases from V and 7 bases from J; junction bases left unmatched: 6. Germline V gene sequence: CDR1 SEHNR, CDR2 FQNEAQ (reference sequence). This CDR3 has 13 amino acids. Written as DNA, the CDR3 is TGTGCCAGCAGCGGGGCGGGGGGGCGTGAGCAGTACTTC. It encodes CASSGAGGREQYF.

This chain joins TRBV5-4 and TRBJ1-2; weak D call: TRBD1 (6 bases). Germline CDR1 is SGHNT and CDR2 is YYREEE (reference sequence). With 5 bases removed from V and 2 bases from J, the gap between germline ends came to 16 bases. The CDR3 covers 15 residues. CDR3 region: CASSTDLDRNYGYTF. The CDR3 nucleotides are TGTGCCAGCAGTACTGACCTCGACAGGAACTATGGCTACACCTTC. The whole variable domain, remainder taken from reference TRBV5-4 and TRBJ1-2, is ETGVTQSPTHLIKTRGQQVTLRCSSQSGHNTVSWYQQALGQGPQFIFQYYREEENGRGNFPPRFSGLQFPNYSSELNVNALELDDSALYLCASSTDLDRNYGYTFGSGTRLTVV.

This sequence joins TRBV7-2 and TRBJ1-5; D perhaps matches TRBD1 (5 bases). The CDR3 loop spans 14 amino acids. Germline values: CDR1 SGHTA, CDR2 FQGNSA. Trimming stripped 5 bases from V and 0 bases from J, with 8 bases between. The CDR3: CASSPQVSNQPQHF. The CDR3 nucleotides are TGTGCCAGCAGCCCACAGGTTAGCAATCAGCCCCAGCATTTT.

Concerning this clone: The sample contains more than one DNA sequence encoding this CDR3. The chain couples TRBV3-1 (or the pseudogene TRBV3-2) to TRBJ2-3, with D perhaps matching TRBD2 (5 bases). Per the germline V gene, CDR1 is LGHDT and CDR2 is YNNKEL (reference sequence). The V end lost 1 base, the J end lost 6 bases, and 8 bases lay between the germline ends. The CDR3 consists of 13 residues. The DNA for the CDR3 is TGTGCCAGCAGCCAAGCTAGAGGGGATACGCAGTATTTT. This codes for CASSQARGDTQYF.

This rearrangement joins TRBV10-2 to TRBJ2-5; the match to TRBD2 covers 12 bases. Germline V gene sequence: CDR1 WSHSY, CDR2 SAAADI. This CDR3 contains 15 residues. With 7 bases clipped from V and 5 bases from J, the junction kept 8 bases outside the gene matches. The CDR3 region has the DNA TGCGCCAGCACCACTTCCGGGACTAGCGGGGAGACCCAGTACTTC. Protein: CASTTSGTSGETQYF.

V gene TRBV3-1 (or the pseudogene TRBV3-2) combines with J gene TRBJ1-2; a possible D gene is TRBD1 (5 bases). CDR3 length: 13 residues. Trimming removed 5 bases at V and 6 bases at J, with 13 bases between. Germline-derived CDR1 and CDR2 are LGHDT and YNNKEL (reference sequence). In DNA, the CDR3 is TGTGCCAGCAGCTTCCGGGCGGGGCATGGCTACACCTTC. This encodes CASSFRAGHGYTF.

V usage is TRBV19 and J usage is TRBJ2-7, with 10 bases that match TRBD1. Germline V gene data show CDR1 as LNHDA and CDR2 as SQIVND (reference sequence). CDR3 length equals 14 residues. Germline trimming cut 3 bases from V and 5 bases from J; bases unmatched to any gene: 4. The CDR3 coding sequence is TGTGCCAGTAGTATTCTGGGACAGGGGAACGAGCAGTACTTC. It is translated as CASSILGQGNEQYF.

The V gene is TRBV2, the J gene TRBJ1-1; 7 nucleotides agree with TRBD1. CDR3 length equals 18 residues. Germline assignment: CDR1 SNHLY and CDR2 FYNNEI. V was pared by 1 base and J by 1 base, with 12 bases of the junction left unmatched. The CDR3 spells CASSEDRTSTGKNTEAFF. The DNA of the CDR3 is TGTGCCAGCAGTGAAGATCGGACGTCGACAGGGAAGAACACTGAAGCTTTCTTT.

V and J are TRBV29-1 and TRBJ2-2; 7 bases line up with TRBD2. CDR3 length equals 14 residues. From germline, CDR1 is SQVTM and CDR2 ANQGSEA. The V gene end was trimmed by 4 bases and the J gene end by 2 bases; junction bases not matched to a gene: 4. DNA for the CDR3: TGCAGCGTTGGGGGAGGGATCAACACCGGGGAGCTGTTTTTT. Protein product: CSVGGGINTGELFF.

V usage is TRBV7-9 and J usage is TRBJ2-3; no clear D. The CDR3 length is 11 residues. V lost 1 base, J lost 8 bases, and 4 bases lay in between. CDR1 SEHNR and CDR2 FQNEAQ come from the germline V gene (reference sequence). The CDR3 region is CASSLDGTQYF. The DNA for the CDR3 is TGTGCCAGCAGCTTAGACGGTACGCAGTATTTT.

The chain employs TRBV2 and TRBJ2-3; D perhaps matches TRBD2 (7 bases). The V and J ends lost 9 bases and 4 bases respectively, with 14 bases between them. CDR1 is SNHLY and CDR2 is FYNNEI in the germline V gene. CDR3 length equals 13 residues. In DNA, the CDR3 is TGTGCCAGTGGGGGGGCGCGGGCAGATACGCAGTATTTT. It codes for CASGGARADTQYF.

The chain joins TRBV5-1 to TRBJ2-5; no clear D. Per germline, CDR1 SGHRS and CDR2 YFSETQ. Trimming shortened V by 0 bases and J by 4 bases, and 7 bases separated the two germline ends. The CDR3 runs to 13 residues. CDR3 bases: TGCGCCAGCAGCTTGGCCGCGCCAGAGACCCAGTACTTC. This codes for CASSLAAPETQYF.

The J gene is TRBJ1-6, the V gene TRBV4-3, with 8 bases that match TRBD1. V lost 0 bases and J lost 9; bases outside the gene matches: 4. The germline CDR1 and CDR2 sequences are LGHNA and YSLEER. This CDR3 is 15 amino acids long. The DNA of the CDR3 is TGCGCCAGCAGCCAAGATTGGGACAGGAGTTCACCCCTCCACTTT. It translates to CASSQDWDRSSPLHF.

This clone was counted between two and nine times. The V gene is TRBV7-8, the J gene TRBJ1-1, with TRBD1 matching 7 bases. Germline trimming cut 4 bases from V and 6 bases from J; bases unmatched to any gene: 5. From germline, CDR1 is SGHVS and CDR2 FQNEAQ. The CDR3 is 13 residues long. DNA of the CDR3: TGTGCCAGCAGCTCTCGCAGGGGGGCTGAAGCTTTCTTT. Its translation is CASSSRRGAEAFF.

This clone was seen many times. The CDR3 spells CASSLGLASVDTQYF. In DNA form, the CDR3 reads TGTGCCAGCAGCTTAGGACTAGCATCTGTAGATACGCAGTATTTT. The genes are TRBV13 and TRBJ2-3; possibly TRBD2 for D (6 bases). Trimming took 0 bases from V and 5 from J, leaving 12 bases between them. The CDR3 covers 15 residues. CDR1 is PRHDT, CDR2 FYEKMQ, per germline (reference sequence).

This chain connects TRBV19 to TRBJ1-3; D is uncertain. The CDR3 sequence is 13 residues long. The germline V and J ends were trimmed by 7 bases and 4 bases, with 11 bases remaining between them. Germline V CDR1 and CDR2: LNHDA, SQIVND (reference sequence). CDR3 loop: CASKWASGNTIYF. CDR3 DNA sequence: TGTGCCAGTAAGTGGGCGAGCGGAAACACCATATATTTT.

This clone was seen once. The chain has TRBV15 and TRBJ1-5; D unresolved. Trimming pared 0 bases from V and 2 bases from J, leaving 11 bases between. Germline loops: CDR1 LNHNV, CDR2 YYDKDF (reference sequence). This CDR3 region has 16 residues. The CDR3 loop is CATSRDLAGGNQPQHF. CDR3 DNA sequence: TGTGCCACCAGCAGAGATCTCGCCGGGGGCAATCAGCCCCAGCATTTT.